A single T cell receptor beta chain is shown here with its context. This entry belongs to a study of technical replicates of blood from several donors. Deletions cut 2 bases from V and 7 bases from J, with 13 bases between. Germline CDR1 MNHEY, CDR2 SMNVEV (reference sequence). This CDR3 has 14 amino acids. Profiling relied on immunoSEQ multiplex PCR, and the TCRdb table lists in-frame clones only, not all of them. The repertoire holds around 70,000 clones, with 90% to 95% as singletons. This rearrangement joins TRBV27 to TRBJ2-3; weak D call: TRBD1 (6 bases). Sequencing was performed on T cells isolated from PBMCs. The receptor was derived from a human donor in good health. The CDR3 DNA follows: TGTGCCAGCAGTTTAATGGCAGGGGCCAATACGCAGTATTTT. Its translation is CASSLMAGANTQYF.